Sequencing of this T cell receptor (beta chain) was carried out in a study of cytomegalovirus exposure and HLA in healthy donors. Study-wide context: Earlier results showed 90 million to 120 million unique TCR beta sequences derived from about 179 million T cells.

Healthy individuals who donated bone marrow served as the donors. V gave up 0 bases and J gave up 4 bases, with 10 bases separating them. The CDR3 sequence is 14 residues long. Germline lookup yields CDR1 SGHRS and CDR2 YFSETQ. Whole-study results and caveats: Specificity for CMV antigens was confirmed in vitro for a few of the CMV-associated chains.

On this clone: As yet, its antigen is unknown.

Amplification used 60 Vbeta primers and 13 Jbeta primers. The assay was immunoSEQ multiplex PCR, and TCRdb's table has in-frame clones only and misses some. The repertoire holds 220,000 or so clones, with almost 80% as singletons. This chain uses TRBV5-1 with TRBJ2-5; the D gene is possibly TRBD2 (6 bases). The sequenced sample was PBMCs. The clonotype originates from a male donor in good health and CMV-seronegative. The CDR3 DNA is TGCGCCAGCAGCTTGGCCGAGGGAGGAGAGACCCAGTACTTC. Translation: CASSLAEGGETQYF.